This entry concerns a single T cell receptor (beta chain). Its binding antigen is unknown. Base quality data are lacking; no much larger clone is found one base away. The data derive from a study of PD-L1 blockade in urothelial cancer (dated by TCRdb to about 2017). About the study as a whole: All patients started therapy around 2014 and received atezolizumab 1,200 mg intravenously every 3 weeks. About 90% of the roughly 30 patients were identified as males with urothelial cancer of bladder origin, and a prior smoking history was reported by 18 of 29 patients. Patients had an ECOG performance status of 0 or 1 and had received between 0 and 3 prior chemotherapy regimens. Blood samples were analyzed 3 weeks after the start of treatment (second dose) and 6 weeks after the start of treatment. Blood samples yielded a median of around 150,000 T cells and around 83,000 unique TCRs, with median clonality approximately 0.08. Somatic, immune and clinical correlates of response to PD-L1 blockade with atezolizumab in urothelial cancer were the focus of an exploratory multi-omic analysis. Pretreatment tumor samples and matched peripheral blood, collected serially before and after atezolizumab treatment, underwent TCR sequencing. Durable clinical benefit meant progression-free survival longer than 6 months, and TCR features were also tested against progression-free and overall survival. Whole exome sequencing and RNA sequencing of pretreatment tumors were performed alongside TCR sequencing in the same patients. Several patients reached durable clinical benefit, while 20 patients did not. Pretreatment blood TCR-seq was available for about 30 patients, at least one posttreatment blood collection was obtained for 25 or so patients, and tumor TCR-seq was available for 25 or so patients.

The study at large found these results: Because the sample size was small (n ≈ 27) and many exploratory analyses were performed, the results are intended to be hypothesis-generating. Patients with durable benefit showed greater expansion of tumor-associated TCR clones in peripheral blood 3 weeks after starting treatment (n of about 20, p = 0.022). A pretreatment peripheral blood TCR clonality below the median was linked to improved progression-free and overall survival.

The germline V gene specifies SGHVS as CDR1 and FQNEAQ as CDR2. V gives up 5 bases and J gives up 5 bases, and the segment between their germline ends measures 15 bases. The CDR3 runs 14 amino acids, cysteine and phenylalanine included. Only the CDR3 region is kept as DNA, spanning 42 bases read in frame from base 1. The cohort comprised nearly 30 patients with locally advanced or metastatic urothelial carcinoma treated at Memorial Sloan Kettering on a trial protocol. Peripheral blood mononuclear cells were collected pretreatment and during treatment, at between 1 and 8 total time points per patient. The Qiagen DNeasy Blood extraction kit was used to purify genomic DNA from total PBMCs and tumor samples. Collected pretreatment and during treatment, PBMCs were isolated and stored as previously described. Each PCR received spiked-in synthetic TCR analog templates so that absolute template abundance could be estimated from read counts. The immunoSEQ assay was used to amplify TCRbeta CDR3 regions from genomic DNA with bias-controlled V and J gene primers. Sequencing of rearranged TCRbeta segments was performed at approximately 20X coverage. Regarding the original processing steps: Sequencing errors were corrected by clustering and CDR3s were annotated against IMGT to assign V, D and J genes. Downstream analyses used only productive TCRbeta rearrangements, leaving out any out-of-frame or stop-codon sequences. To compute clonality, Shannon entropy was normalized by the log of the number of unique productive sequences and then subtracted from one. Clones differing between time points or between blood and tumor were identified by Fisher's exact test with Benjamini-Hochberg correction at adjusted p below 0.01. Here the immuneACCESS table is served through TCRdb, limited to in-frame sequences with V and J called. Missing clones are a known gap in these copies; in checked studies unresolved V genes cover under half, and the rest lacks a known reason. V, J and clone size were drawn from that table, and D and trimming were deduced from the DNA. The sample table lists more than 70,000 clones, roughly 91% of them with a count of one. The ten biggest clones cover 3.4% of the sample.

The V gene is TRBV7-8 and the J gene is TRBJ2-5, with a weak D call of TRBD2 (5 bases match). This clonotype was obtained from a man in his sixties with urothelial cancer. The material was PBMCs, obtained around atezolizumab (anti-PD-L1) treatment. The bases are TGTGCCAGCAGCCCCGAGGAACTAGTTGAGACCCAGTACTTC. It codes for CASSPEELVETQYF.